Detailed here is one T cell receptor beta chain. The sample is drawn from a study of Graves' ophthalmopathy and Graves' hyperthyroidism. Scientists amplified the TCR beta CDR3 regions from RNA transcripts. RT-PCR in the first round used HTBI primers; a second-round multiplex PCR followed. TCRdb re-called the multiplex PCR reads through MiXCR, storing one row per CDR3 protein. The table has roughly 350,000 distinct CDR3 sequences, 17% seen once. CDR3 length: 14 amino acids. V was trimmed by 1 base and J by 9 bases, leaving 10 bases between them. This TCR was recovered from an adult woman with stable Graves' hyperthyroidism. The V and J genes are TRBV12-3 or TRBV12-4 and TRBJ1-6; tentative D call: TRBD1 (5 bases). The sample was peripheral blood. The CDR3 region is CASSLEGAGSPLHF. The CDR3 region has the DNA TGTGCCAGCAGTTTAGAAGGGGCGGGTTCACCCCTCCACTTT.